Included here is one TCR beta chain sequence, with context. These data belong to a study of technical replicates of blood from several donors. The CDR3 has 15 amino acids. The J segment lost 8 bases and the V segment lost 5 bases, leaving 8 bases of the junction unmatched. From germline, CDR1 is LGHNA and CDR2 YNFKEQ. TCRdb's copy holds only in-frame clones and misses some; the assay was immunoSEQ multiplex PCR. The repertoire includes 55,000 to 75,000 clones, 93% of them detected once, and 4.2% sits in the top ten. Sequencing was done on a sample of PBMCs. The chain is built from TRBV4-2 and TRBJ2-2; TRBD2 aligns across 10 bases. This TCR was sampled from a human donor in good health. Some clones in this sample may be carry-over from other donors' samples. CDR3 sequence (DNA): TGTGCCAGCAGCGGAGAACTAGCGGGGTGGGGGGAGCTGTTTTTT. This codes for CASSGELAGWGELFF.